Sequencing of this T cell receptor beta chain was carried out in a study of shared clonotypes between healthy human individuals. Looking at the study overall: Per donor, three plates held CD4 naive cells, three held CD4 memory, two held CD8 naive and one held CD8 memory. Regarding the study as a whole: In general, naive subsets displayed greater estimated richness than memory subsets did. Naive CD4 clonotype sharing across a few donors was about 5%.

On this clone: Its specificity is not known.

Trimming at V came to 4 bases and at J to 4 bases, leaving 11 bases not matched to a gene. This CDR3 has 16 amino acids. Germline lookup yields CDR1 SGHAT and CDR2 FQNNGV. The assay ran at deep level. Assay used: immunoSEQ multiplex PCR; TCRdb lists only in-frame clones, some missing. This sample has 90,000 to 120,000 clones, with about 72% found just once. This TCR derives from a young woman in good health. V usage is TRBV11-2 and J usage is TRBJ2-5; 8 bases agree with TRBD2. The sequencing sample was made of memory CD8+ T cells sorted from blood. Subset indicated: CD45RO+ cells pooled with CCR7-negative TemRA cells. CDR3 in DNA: TGTGCCAGCAGCTCCCTCCCCGGGACTAGTATAGAGACCCAGTACTTC. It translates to CASSSLPGTSIETQYF.